These 25 T cell receptor beta chains share one sample of origin, sequenced in a study of technical replicates of blood from a few donors. Sequencing used immunoSEQ multiplex PCR; TCRdb keeps in-frame clones, though not all of them. The sample has roughly 87,000 clones, over 85% seen once; the top ten hold 0.2% to 0.25%. The source material was T cells isolated from PBMCs. The receptors were gathered from a human donor in good health.

CDR3 in DNA: TGCGCCAGCAGAAACGACACAGCCAACAGGGGGTTCTTC. Translation gives CASRNDTANRGFF. The chain carries TRBV5-1 and TRBJ2-1; 7 bases map to TRBD1. Germline V gene lookup returns CDR1 SGHRS and CDR2 YFSETQ. The V gene end was trimmed by 5 bases and the J gene end by 15 bases; junction bases not matched to a gene: 14. CDR3 length: 13 residues.

The chain carries TRBV7-8 and TRBJ1-1, with TRBD1 matching over 7 bases. Germline trimming cut 7 bases from V and 5 bases from J; bases unmatched to any gene: 10. This CDR3 region has 14 residues. Germline V gene data show CDR1 as SGHVS and CDR2 as FQNEAQ. The CDR3 DNA reads as TGTGCCAGCAACCCAACAGGGGTCCTGACTGAAGCTTTCTTT. Residues: CASNPTGVLTEAFF.

V usage is TRBV4-2 and J usage is TRBJ2-3, with D perhaps TRBD2 (5 bases). V was clipped by 1 base and J by 4 bases, with 9 bases between them. Looked up from germline, CDR1 is LGHNA and CDR2 is YNFKEQ. The CDR3 has 14 residues. CDR3 sequence: CASSQGASPDTQYF. The DNA of the CDR3 is TGTGCCAGCAGCCAAGGGGCTAGCCCAGATACGCAGTATTTT.

The rearrangement joins TRBV2 to TRBJ1-2, with a weak D call TRBD1 (6 bases). Germline-derived CDR1 and CDR2 are SNHLY and FYNNEI. CDR3 size: 13 residues. V gave up 6 bases and J gave up 4 bases, with 12 bases separating them. This chain's CDR3 is CASRTGQLYGYTF. CDR3 nucleotide sequence: TGTGCCAGCAGGACGGGACAACTCTATGGCTACACCTTC.

This chain joins TRBV5-1 and TRBJ2-3, with TRBD1 matching over 7 bases. The germline gives CDR1 SGHRS, CDR2 YFSETQ. This CDR3 is 16 amino acids long. The junction had 8 bases not matched to a gene; V was cut back by 0 bases and J by 4 bases. CDR3 in amino acids: CASSLEGTAKSDTQYF. CDR3 sequence (DNA): TGCGCCAGCAGCTTGGAAGGGACAGCAAAGTCAGATACGCAGTATTTT.

This sequence joins TRBV6-6 and TRBJ2-5; 8 nucleotides align to TRBD2. This CDR3 is built from 15 residues. Germline V lookup: CDR1 MNHNY, CDR2 SVGAGI (reference sequence). V was clipped by 5 bases and J by 2 bases; unmatched bases: 7. CDR3 sequence: CASSSPGGAQETQYF. The CDR3 DNA reads as TGTGCCAGCAGTAGCCCGGGGGGGGCGCAAGAGACCCAGTACTTC.

The chain couples TRBV2 to TRBJ1-4; D remains unclear. The V end lost 3 bases, the J end lost 8 bases, and 19 bases lay between the germline ends. Germline CDR1 SNHLY, CDR2 FYNNEI. The CDR3 length is 16 residues. The chain's CDR3 is CASSDLEGTFSEKLFF. CDR3 DNA: TGTGCCAGCAGTGATTTGGAGGGAACGTTCTCGGAAAAACTGTTTTTT.

The CDR3 nucleotides are TGCGCCAGCAGCCAACAGACAGTTACGAGCACAGATACGCAGTATTTT. This codes for CASSQQTVTSTDTQYF. The chain employs TRBV4-1 and TRBJ2-3; tentatively, D is TRBD1 (5 bases). The CDR3 totals 16 residues. V lost 2 bases, J lost 0 bases, and 12 bases lay in between. Germline V gene lookup returns CDR1 MGHRA and CDR2 YSYEKL.

This clone was found once. The rearrangement links TRBV9 to TRBJ1-5, with a possible D match to TRBD1 (6 bases). Trimming stripped 3 bases from V and 3 bases from J, with 10 bases between. In germline, CDR1 is SGDLS, CDR2 YYNGEE. This CDR3 has 14 residues. This chain's CDR3 is CASSAGQNNQPQHF. The DNA of the CDR3 is TGTGCCAGCAGCGCCGGACAGAACAATCAGCCCCAGCATTTT.

The sample holds one count of this clone. The rearrangement links TRBV9 to TRBJ2-1, with 9 positions matching TRBD1. The CDR3 loop spans 14 amino acids. The J segment lost 9 bases and the V segment lost 0 bases, leaving 4 bases of the junction unmatched. Looked up from germline, CDR1 is SGDLS and CDR2 is YYNGEE. The CDR3 coding sequence is TGTGCCAGCAGCGTAGGACAGGGGGTTGGTGAGCAGTTCTTC. Its protein product is CASSVGQGVGEQFF.

The chain combines TRBV4-2 with TRBJ2-1; 9 bases map to TRBD1. The CDR3 covers 21 residues. CDR1 and CDR2 (germline): LGHNA, YNFKEQ. The V segment lost 0 bases and the J segment 5 bases; nucleotides outside the gene matches: 20. CDR3 nucleotide sequence: TGTGCCAGCAGCCAAGATTACAGGACAGGGGAGTCTGGGTTTTTTCACAATGAGCAGTTCTTC. It encodes CASSQDYRTGESGFFHNEQFF.

The chain links TRBV18 to TRBJ1-4, with TRBD1 identical over 9 bases. V trimming: 0 bases; J trimming: 8 bases; junction bases outside the gene matches: 7. Germline CDR1 reads KGHSH; CDR2 reads LQKENI. The CDR3 loop spans 16 amino acids. CDR3 nucleotide sequence: TGTGCCAGCTCACCACCCTGGACAGGGGAGCGGGAAAAACTGTTTTTT. This sequence encodes CASSPPWTGEREKLFF.

This chain joins TRBV21-1 and TRBJ2-7; no DNA check was done on the table's D call, TRBD2. TRBV21-1 is designated a pseudogene. This CDR3 is 14 amino acids long. CDR3 coding DNA: TGTGCCAGCAGGTACCGCCACCTATACTACGAGCAGTACTTC. This encodes CASRYRHLYYEQYF.

J is TRBJ2-7 and V is TRBV13, with TRBD1 matching 8 bases. The junction had 14 bases not matched to a gene; V was cut back by 1 base and J by 3 bases. The germline V gene encodes CDR1 PRHDT and CDR2 FYEKMQ (reference sequence). CDR3 size: 18 residues. CDR3 DNA sequence: TGTGCCAGCAGCTTAGAGGGACAGGCGAGGACATACAACTACGAGCAGTACTTC. Residues: CASSLEGQARTYNYEQYF.

The chain combines TRBV28 with TRBJ2-7; no clear D. Germline lookup yields CDR1 MDHEN and CDR2 SYDVKM. The CDR3 consists of 15 residues. V gave up 8 bases and J gave up 2 bases, with 19 bases separating them. CDR3 DNA: TGTGCCAGCGGCGGTCCTTCCGGGTTAACCTACGAGCAGTACTTC. Its translation is CASGGPSGLTYEQYF.

V usage is TRBV19 and J usage is TRBJ2-1, with a possible D match to TRBD2 (6 bases). Germline V gene sequence: CDR1 LNHDA, CDR2 SQIVND (reference sequence). This CDR3 region has 15 residues. V was pared by 3 bases and J by 0 bases, with 9 bases between. The DNA for the CDR3 is TGTGCCAGTAGTATCTCGGGACTCTCCTACAATGAGCAGTTCTTC. Translating gives CASSISGLSYNEQFF. Using reference TRBV19 and TRBJ2-1 for the parts outside the CDR3, the full variable domain is DGGITQSPKYLFRKEGQNVTLSCEQNLNHDAMYWYRQDPGQGLRLIYYSQIVNDFQKGDIAEGYSVSREKKESFPLTVTSAQKNPTAFYLCASSISGLSYNEQFFGPGTRLTVL.

The chain links TRBV7-9 to TRBJ1-1; 7 bases fit TRBD1. CDR3 length equals 14 residues. V gave up 5 bases and J gave up 2 bases; unmatched junction bases: 5. Germline loops: CDR1 SEHNR, CDR2 FQNEAQ (reference sequence). CDR3 residues: CASSLYRGNTEAFF. The CDR3, as DNA: TGTGCCAGCAGCCTATACAGGGGTAACACTGAAGCTTTCTTT.

J is TRBJ2-1 and V is TRBV9, with 15 bases identical to TRBD2. Looked up from germline, CDR1 is SGDLS and CDR2 is YYNGEE. V dropped 0 bases and J dropped 10; count of bases not matched to a gene: 5. This CDR3 comprises 16 residues. CDR3 nucleotide sequence: TGTGCCAGCAGCGTAGCTCCGGGACTAGCGGGGGGCGAGCAGTTCTTC. This sequence encodes CASSVAPGLAGGEQFF.

The chain has TRBV11-2 and TRBJ1-1; D unclear. CDR1 and CDR2 (germline): SGHAT, FQNNGV. Trimming shortened V by 5 bases and J by 3 bases, and 16 bases separated the two germline ends. The CDR3 is 15 amino acids. CDR3 sequence: CASSPTSDGYTEAFF. In DNA form, the CDR3 reads TGTGCCAGCAGCCCGACTTCAGATGGCTACACTGAAGCTTTCTTT.

The V gene is TRBV7-2, the J gene TRBJ2-7, with 8 bases matching TRBD1. Germline trimming cut 5 bases from V and 2 bases from J; bases unmatched to any gene: 8. The CDR3 totals 15 residues. Germline V CDR1 and CDR2: SGHTA, FQGNSA. The CDR3, as DNA: TGTGCCAGCAGCCTATTTCCGGGACAGGCCTACGAGCAGTACTTC. Amino acids: CASSLFPGQAYEQYF.

The chain couples TRBV29-1 to TRBJ1-2; TRBD1 matches at 8 bases. Germline CDR1 SQVTM, CDR2 ANQGSEA. CDR3 length: 14 amino acids. J lost 3 bases, V lost 4 bases, and 7 bases had no gene match. The CDR3 DNA follows: TGCAGCGTTGCGGGAATACAGGGGGACTATGGCTACACCTTC. Translating it yields CSVAGIQGDYGYTF.

The gene calls are TRBV19 and TRBJ2-2, with TRBD1 matching 8 bases. V lost 6 bases to trimming and J lost 1 base; unmatched junction nucleotides: 4. CDR1 and CDR2 (germline): LNHDA, SQIVND (reference sequence). The CDR3 length is 15 residues. The CDR3 here is CASRTDRVNTGELFF. In DNA, the CDR3 is TGTGCCAGTAGAACGGACAGGGTGAACACCGGGGAGCTGTTTTTT.

The chain uses TRBV6-5 and TRBJ1-5; D is unclear. The CDR3 spans 16 residues. Looked up from germline, CDR1 is MNHEY and CDR2 is SVGAGI. Trimming took 4 bases from V and 0 from J, leaving 13 bases between them. CDR3 in DNA: TGTGCCAGCAGTTCCCTTAGAAGTGATAGCAATCAGCCCCAGCATTTT. Its translation is CASSSLRSDSNQPQHF.

V is TRBV5-6 and J is TRBJ1-1; weak D call: TRBD1 (6 bases). The germline V gene has CDR1 SGHDT and CDR2 YYEEEE. This CDR3 has 13 amino acids. The V end was cut by 4 bases, the J end by 7 bases, with 14 bases between. CDR3 protein: CASSPRGYGEAFF. CDR3 nucleotide sequence: TGTGCCAGCAGCCCCAGGGGATACGGTGAAGCTTTCTTT.

J is TRBJ1-4 and V is TRBV27; no clear D. This CDR3 has 15 residues. Per germline, CDR1 MNHEY and CDR2 SMNVEV (reference sequence). V was shortened by 1 base and J by 0 bases, with 6 bases between the two germline ends. The CDR3 nucleotides are TGTGCCAGCAGTTTATTGGCAGCAACTAATGAAAAACTGTTTTTT. Amino acids: CASSLLAATNEKLFF.